The rows below give T cell receptor beta chains drawn from one sample of a study of OX40 agonist ivuxolimab in advanced cancers. Sequencing was performed with immunoSEQ multiplex PCR; in TCRdb, only in-frame clones are kept and a portion is missing. The sample yields some 70,000 clones, around four fifths seen once. Here the sequenced sample was CD4+ or CD8+ T cells sorted from blood, taken in a trial of the OX40 agonist ivuxolimab. These receptors were obtained from an adult with an advanced solid tumor such as melanoma, head and neck, liver or kidney cancer. Both conserved end residues are trimmed from each CDR3.

CDR3 length | J gene | V gene | CDR3 protein
13 | TRBJ1-2 | TRBV18 | ASSTWGQGPYGYT
14 | TRBJ1-2 | TRBV6-5 | ASSYSTTGRGYGYT
14 | TRBJ2-2 | TRBV7-2 | ASSILAIGAPGELF
14 | TRBJ2-3 | TRBV11-3 | ASSLVASGFTDTQY
13 | TRBJ2-1 | TRBV6-1 | ASSEGDATYNEQF
13 | TRBJ1-5 | TRBV10-2 | ASILPDIPKIPQH
13 | TRBJ2-2 | TRBV10-3 | AISDRSTAGGELF
14 | TRBJ1-2 | TRBV4-3 | ASSPDGQGLVYGYT
12 | TRBJ1-6 | TRBV11-2 | ASSPGPEKSPLH
17 | TRBJ2-1 | TRBV19 | ASKTNGLAGGPTYNEQF
13 | TRBJ1-1 | TRBV28 | ASSFPGQLNTEAF
17 | TRBJ2-3 | TRBV7-9 | ASSLETGTSGLMTDTQY
12 | TRBJ1-1 | TRBV6-5 | ASSPNPTDTEAF
13 | TRBJ2-3 | TRBV11-3 | ASSLIAGATDTQY
14 | TRBJ2-3 | TRBV19 | ASSIGPGGGHDTQY
13 | TRBJ2-7 | TRBV19 | ASSLRQAGAYEQY
17 | TRBJ2-1 | TRBV28 | ASSFIAPRTSGGHNEQF
12 | TRBJ2-3 | TRBV5-8 | ASSLGVGRDTQY
10 | TRBJ2-1 | TRBV6-1 | ASSRANNEQF
12 | TRBJ1-1 | TRBV18 | ASSLDHWVTEAF
12 | TRBJ2-7 | TRBV5-4 | ASSVTGGLYEQY
11 | TRBJ2-2 | TRBV19 | ASSSTDTGELF
13 | TRBJ2-7 | TRBV19 | ASQVGSGTNYEQY
13 | TRBJ1-6 | TRBV27 | ASNPGSAYNSPLH
15 | TRBJ2-3 | TRBV2 | ASSEGWVRGPVDTQY
12 | TRBJ2-7 | TRBV6-5 | ASSLRTGHYEQY
13 | TRBJ2-1 | TRBV6-6 | ASSPSGRTYNEQF
13 | TRBJ2-2 | TRBV4-1 | ASMPGGRGTGELF
12 | TRBJ2-3 | TRBV27 | ASSFGTLGDTQY
12 | TRBJ2-5 | TRBV7-9 | ASSLAQAGETQY
9 | TRBJ2-7 | TRBV5-8 | ASRVAYEQY
10 | TRBJ2-3 | TRBV5-6 | ASGDFTDTQY
14 | TRBJ1-5 | TRBV6-1 | ASSEGWQDAYQPQH
11 | TRBJ1-5 | TRBV10-1 | ASSAGLDQPQH
10 | TRBJ2-1 | TRBV7-2 | ASSGRYNEQF
12 | TRBJ1-2 | TRBV19 | ASSILRLNYGYT
13 | TRBJ1-4 | TRBV6-6 | ASSRQGGANEKLF
14 | TRBJ2-5 | TRBV4-3 | ASSQDFRQGGETQY
11 | TRBJ1-2 | TRBV28 | ASSSQPMRGYT
13 | TRBJ1-6 | TRBV5-8 | ASSLSGRSYSPLH
14 | TRBJ2-2 | TRBV2 | ASSEIGQVGPGELF
9 | TRBJ2-7 | TRBV7-8 | ASSLINEQY
13 | TRBJ2-1 | TRBV7-3 | ASSSGTSGNNEQF
13 | TRBJ1-4 | TRBV19 | ASSTKGRRNEKLF
11 | TRBJ2-7 | TRBV5-1 | ASSPTIGYEQY
11 | TRBJ2-5 | TRBV15 | ATSRERGETQY
12 | TRBJ1-2 | TRBV28 | ASSLQNSVYGYT
12 | TRBJ2-1 | TRBV6-1 | ASILQLSAGGQF
13 | TRBJ2-5 | TRBV7-7 | ASTLGRGGEETQY
15 | TRBJ1-6 | TRBV5-6 | ASSLGPLSSYNSPLH
16 | TRBJ1-5 | TRBV7-8 | ASSLRTKPGQGNQPQH
12 | TRBJ1-1 | TRBV19 | ASSYIQTNTEAF
12 | TRBJ1-1 | TRBV11-2 | ASSPMSGPTEAF
12 | TRBJ2-1 | TRBV11-1 | ASSLDGSYNEQF